The 3 T cell receptor beta chains below all came from one sample that was sequenced in a study of T cell responses to AZD1222 COVID-19 vaccine (dated by TCRdb to about 2021). Library generation was performed with the immunoSEQ multiplex PCR assay. Sourced from immuneACCESS, this table was stored by TCRdb with only in-frame sequences that have V and J called. A share of the clones is absent; for the studies checked, an unresolved V gene accounts for under half, and the remainder has no known explanation. The sample table holds roughly 130,000 clones, of which about nine tenths were seen once. The biggest ten clones account for 7.6% of the sample. This specimen's time point label, per the study, means: baseline before first vaccination. This specimen consisted of peripheral blood, obtained on day 0 of AZD1222 vaccination. Source of these receptors: an adult in good health.

Only one count was recorded for this clone. The chain carries TRBV28 and TRBJ2-7; tentative D call: TRBD1 (6 bases). This CDR3 region has 14 residues. Trimming pared 6 bases from V and 2 bases from J, leaving 14 bases between. Germline CDR1 MDHEN, CDR2 SYDVKM. CDR3 nucleotides: TGTGCCAGCAGCCGAAGAGGGGGAACCTACGAGCAGTACTTC. Protein: CASSRRGGTYEQYF.

The chain uses TRBV6-2 or TRBV6-3 and TRBJ1-6; D gene unclear. The CDR3 totals 15 residues. Looked up from germline, CDR1 is MNHEY and CDR2 is SVGEGT. Between the trimmed V and J ends, which lost 2 bases and 3 bases, there was a span of 8 bases. CDR3 region: CASSYKSVYNSPLHF. CDR3 nucleotide sequence: TGTGCCAGCAGTTACAAGTCAGTCTATAATTCACCCCTCCACTTT.

The chain employs TRBV30 and TRBJ2-5; D assignment may be TRBD1 or TRBD2 (5 bases each). Per the germline V gene, CDR1 is GTSNPN and CDR2 is SVGIG (reference sequence). The germline V and J ends were trimmed by 1 base and 2 bases, with 14 bases remaining between them. This CDR3 spans 15 amino acids. The CDR3 region has the DNA TGTGCCTGGAGTGGGGGACGGCCTCCTCAAGAGACCCAGTACTTC. This sequence encodes CAWSGGRPPQETQYF.